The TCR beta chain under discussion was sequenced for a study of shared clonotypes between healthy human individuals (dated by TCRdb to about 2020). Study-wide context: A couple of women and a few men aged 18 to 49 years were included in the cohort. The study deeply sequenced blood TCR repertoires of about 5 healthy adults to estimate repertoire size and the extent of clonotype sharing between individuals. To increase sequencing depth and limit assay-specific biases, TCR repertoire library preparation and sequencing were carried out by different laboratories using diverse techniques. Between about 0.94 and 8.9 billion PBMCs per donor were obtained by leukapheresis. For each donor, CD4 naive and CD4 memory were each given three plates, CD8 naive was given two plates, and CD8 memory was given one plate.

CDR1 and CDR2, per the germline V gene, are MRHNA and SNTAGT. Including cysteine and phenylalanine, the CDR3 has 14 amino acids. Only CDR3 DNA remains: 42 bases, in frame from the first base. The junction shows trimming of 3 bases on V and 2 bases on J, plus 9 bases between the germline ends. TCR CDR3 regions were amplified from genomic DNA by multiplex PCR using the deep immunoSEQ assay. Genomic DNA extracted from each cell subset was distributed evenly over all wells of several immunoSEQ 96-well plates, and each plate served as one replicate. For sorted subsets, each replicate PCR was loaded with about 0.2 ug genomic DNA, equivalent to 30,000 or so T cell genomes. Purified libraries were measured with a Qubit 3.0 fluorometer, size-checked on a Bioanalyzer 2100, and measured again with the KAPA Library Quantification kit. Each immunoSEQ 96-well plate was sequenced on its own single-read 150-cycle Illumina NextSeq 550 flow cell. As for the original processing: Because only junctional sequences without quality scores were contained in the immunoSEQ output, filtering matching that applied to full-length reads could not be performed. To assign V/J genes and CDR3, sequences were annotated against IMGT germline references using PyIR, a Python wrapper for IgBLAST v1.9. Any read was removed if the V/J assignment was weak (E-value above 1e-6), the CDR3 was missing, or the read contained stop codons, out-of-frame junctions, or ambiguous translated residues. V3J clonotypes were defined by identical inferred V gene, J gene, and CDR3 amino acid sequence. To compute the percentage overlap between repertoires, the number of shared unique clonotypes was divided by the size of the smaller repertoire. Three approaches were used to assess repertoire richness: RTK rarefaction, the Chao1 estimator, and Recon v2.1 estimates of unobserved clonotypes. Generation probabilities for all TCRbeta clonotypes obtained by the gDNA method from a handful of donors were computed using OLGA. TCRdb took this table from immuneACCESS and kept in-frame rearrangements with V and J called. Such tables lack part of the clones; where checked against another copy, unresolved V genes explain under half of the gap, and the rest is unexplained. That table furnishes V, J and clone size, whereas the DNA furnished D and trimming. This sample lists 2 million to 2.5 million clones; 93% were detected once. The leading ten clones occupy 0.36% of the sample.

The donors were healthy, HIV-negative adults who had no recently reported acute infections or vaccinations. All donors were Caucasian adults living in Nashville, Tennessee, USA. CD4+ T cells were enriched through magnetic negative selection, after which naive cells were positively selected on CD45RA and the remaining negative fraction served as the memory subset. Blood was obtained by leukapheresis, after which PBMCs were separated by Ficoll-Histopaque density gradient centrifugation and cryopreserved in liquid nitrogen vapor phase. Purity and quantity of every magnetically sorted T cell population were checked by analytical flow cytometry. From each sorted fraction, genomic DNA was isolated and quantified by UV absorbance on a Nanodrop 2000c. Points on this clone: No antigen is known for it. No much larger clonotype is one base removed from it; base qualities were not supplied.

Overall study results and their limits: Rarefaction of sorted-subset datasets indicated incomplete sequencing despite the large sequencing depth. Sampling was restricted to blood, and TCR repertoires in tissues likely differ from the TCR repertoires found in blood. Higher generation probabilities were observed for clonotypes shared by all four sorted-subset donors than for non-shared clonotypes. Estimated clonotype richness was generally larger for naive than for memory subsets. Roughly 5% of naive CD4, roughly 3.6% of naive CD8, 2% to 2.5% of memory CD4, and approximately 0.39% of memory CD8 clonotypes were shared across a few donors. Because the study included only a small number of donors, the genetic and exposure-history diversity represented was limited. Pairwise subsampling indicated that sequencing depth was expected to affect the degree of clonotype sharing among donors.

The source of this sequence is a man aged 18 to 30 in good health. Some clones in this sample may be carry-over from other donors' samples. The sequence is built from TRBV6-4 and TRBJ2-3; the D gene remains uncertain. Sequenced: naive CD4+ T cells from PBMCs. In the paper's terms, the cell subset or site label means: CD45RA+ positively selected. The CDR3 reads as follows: CASSEGTATDTQYF. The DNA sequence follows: TGTGCCAGCAGTGAGGGAACAGCCACAGATACGCAGTATTTT.